This TCR beta chain came from a study of cytomegalovirus exposure and HLA in healthy donors. CDR3 length: 13 amino acids. V lost 5 bases to trimming and J lost 5 bases, with 9 bases between them. Germline V gene data show CDR1 as MGHDK and CDR2 as SYGVNS. Study-level findings and limits: Reportedly, a later analysis found an Asian-associated ancestry cluster had fewer N-insertions than the roughly 700-donor mean. In vitro data verified a few CMV-associated chains as specific for CMV antigens. In a later analysis, HLA-associated TCR beta chains were more clonally expanded than equally common others.

Every donor was a healthy person donating bone marrow. In the case of this clone: The antigen is unknown.

In the PCR, 60 Vbeta and 13 Jbeta primers were used. Some clones are missing from TCRdb's copy, which holds only in-frame ones; the method was immunoSEQ multiplex PCR. The data hold fewer than 120,000 clones, with approximately 83% observed a single time. Input material: PBMCs. The clonotype originates from a man between 35 and 55 years old in good health and CMV-seronegative. The chain carries TRBV25-1 and TRBJ2-2; D is ambiguous. The CDR3 spells CASSPQATGELFF. CDR3 in DNA: TGTGCCAGCAGTCCGCAGGCAACCGGGGAGCTGTTTTTT.